Listed below are T cell receptor beta chains from one sample, sequenced in a study of T cell responses to AZD1222 COVID-19 vaccine. Some clones are missing from TCRdb's copy, which holds only in-frame ones; the method was immunoSEQ multiplex PCR. The table has 70,000 to 90,000 clones, roughly 90% seen once; the top ten hold 2% to 2.5%. The source was peripheral blood, collected on day 0 of AZD1222 vaccination. These receptors were taken from an adult in good health. The CDR3 runs from the conserved cysteine through the conserved F or W. A D gene is named only where the DNA matches it firmly. Part of the rows lack a size; the others show once, few, many or a class for expanded clones.

j_call clone_size d_call v_call cdr3_length cdr3_nt cdr3_aa
TRBJ1-1 NA TRBD1 TRBV9 16 TGTGCCAGCAGCGGACGACAGGGGGCGGTTCCCACTGAAGCTTTCTTT CASSGRQGAVPTEAFF
TRBJ1-1 NA TRBD1 TRBV12-3/TRBV12-4 11 TGTGCCAGCAGTTCCAGGGGGTACGCTTTCTTT CASSSRGYAFF
TRBJ2-7 NA NA TRBV5-1 13 TGCGCCAGCAGCAGTAGCACAGGGACCGAGCAGTACTTC CASSSSTGTEQYF
TRBJ1-2 NA NA TRBV7-9 13 TGTGCCAGCAGCTTAGCGTCACACTATGGCTACACCTTC CASSLASHYGYTF
TRBJ2-1 NA NA TRBV5-4 16 TGTGCCAGCAGCTTGCGGTCTGTAAGGGGTTACAATGAGCAGTTCTTC CASSLRSVRGYNEQFF
TRBJ1-2 NA NA TRBV6-5 14 TGTGCCAGCGGGGACATAATATTTGTCTATGGCTACACCTTC CASGDIIFVYGYTF
TRBJ1-1 NA NA TRBV5-6 14 TGTGCCAGCAGCCCCGGGACATCTAACACTGAAGCTTTCTTT CASSPGTSNTEAFF
TRBJ2-1 NA NA TRBV29-1 16 TGCAGCGGTTGGGGGGGGACTGGGACAGATTACAATGAGCAGTTCTTC CSGWGGTGTDYNEQFF
TRBJ1-2 NA NA TRBV6-5 13 TGTGCCAGCAGTTACTCAGACGGGAACGGCTACACCTTC CASSYSDGNGYTF
TRBJ1-1 NA TRBD1 TRBV28 15 TGTGCCAGCTCCAGCGCAGGGGGCGACGGCACTGAAGCTTTCTTT CASSSAGGDGTEAFF
TRBJ1-4 NA NA TRBV7-2 15 TGTGCCAGCAGCTTAAGCGGGGATAGGCGGGAAAAACTGTTTTTT CASSLSGDRREKLFF
TRBJ1-2 NA NA TRBV23-1 18 TGCGCCAGCAGCTTAAGACGTAGACTTTTACTCCCGATGTTAGGCTACACCTTC CASSLRRRLLLPMLGYTF
TRBJ1-1 NA NA TRBV18 17 TGTGCCAGCTCACCACGGTCCTACGGGGGCCTGAACACTGAAGCTTTCTTT CASSPRSYGGLNTEAFF
TRBJ1-1 once NA TRBV6-4 15 TGTGCCAGTGAGGAGGGACGACAGTTGAACACTGAAGCTTTCTTT CASEEGRQLNTEAFF
TRBJ1-1 NA NA TRBV6-1 16 TGTGCCAGCAGTGAAGGGGCTGGTGGTCTGAACACTGAAGCTTTCTTT CASSEGAGGLNTEAFF
TRBJ2-1 NA TRBD1 TRBV30 17 TGTGCCTGGAGTAAGTCCTTAGTAGGGGGCTTTTGGGATGAGCAGTTCTTC CAWSKSLVGGFWDEQFF
TRBJ1-3 NA NA TRBV2 15 TGTGCCAGCAGTGATAGCAGCTCCCCTGGAAACACCATATATTTT CASSDSSSPGNTIYF
TRBJ1-5 NA NA TRBV5-6 16 TGTGCCAGCAGCTTGGGTGCGGGGTTAAGCAATCAGCCCCAGCATTTT CASSLGAGLSNQPQHF
TRBJ2-5 NA NA TRBV6-6 14 TGTGCCAGCAGTTACGTACCAAACCAAGAGACCCAGTACTTC CASSYVPNQETQYF
TRBJ2-7 once TRBD1 TRBV7-9 15 TGTGCCAGCAGCTTCGGGACAGGGGTCTCCTACGAGCAGTACTTC CASSFGTGVSYEQYF
TRBJ2-1 NA TRBD1 TRBV7-3 15 TGTGCCAGCAGCTCCGGACAGGATTCCTACAATGAGCAGTTCTTC CASSSGQDSYNEQFF
TRBJ1-6 NA TRBD1 TRBV11-2 13 TGTGCCAGCAGCGTCGACAGGGAATCACCCCTCCACTTT CASSVDRESPLHF
TRBJ1-5 NA NA TRBV19 14 TGTGCCAGTAGTATTGGGGTTGGCAATCAGCCCCAGCATTTT CASSIGVGNQPQHF
TRBJ1-5 NA TRBD1 TRBV6-1 17 TGTGCCAGCCGTGCCAGGACAGGGACTAATAGCAATCAGCCCCAGCATTTT CASRARTGTNSNQPQHF
TRBJ2-7 NA NA TRBV14 15 TGTGCCAGCAGTGATTACAGGGAGGGCGGCTACGAGCAGTACTTC CASSDYREGGYEQYF
TRBJ2-3 NA TRBD1 TRBV7-6 16 TGTGCCAGCAGCTTGGGACAGACACCGAGCACAGATACGCAGTATTTT CASSLGQTPSTDTQYF
TRBJ2-1 NA TRBD2 TRBV29-1 13 TGCAGCGTTGCCCCTAGCGGGGGGGGTGAGCAGTTCTTC CSVAPSGGGEQFF
TRBJ2-1 NA NA TRBV7-9 17 TGTGCCAGCAGCCCCGGGTTTATGGGAGAGTCGAACAATGAGCAGTTCTTC CASSPGFMGESNNEQFF
TRBJ1-5 NA TRBD1 TRBV14 19 TGTGCCAGCAGCCAAGAGGTCCGGACAGGGACTTATAGCAATCAGCCCCAGCATTTT CASSQEVRTGTYSNQPQHF
TRBJ2-5 NA NA TRBV10-2 13 TGCGCCAGCAGTGACTCGCGGGGAGAGACCCAGTACTTC CASSDSRGETQYF
TRBJ1-2 NA NA TRBV18 12 TGTGCCAGCTCACCTCACCCGTATGGCTACACCTTC CASSPHPYGYTF
TRBJ2-7 NA NA TRBV11-2 14 TGTGCCAGCAGCTTAGATGGCAGCCCCTACGAGCAGTACTTC CASSLDGSPYEQYF
TRBJ2-3 NA NA TRBV6-4 14 TGTGCCACCTCAAGCGAGCAGCACACAGATACGCAGTATTTT CATSSEQHTDTQYF
TRBJ2-1 NA TRBD2 TRBV12-5 16 TGTGCTAGTGGTTTGGGGACCAGCGGGAGAAGGCGTGAGCAGTTCTTC CASGLGTSGRRREQFF
TRBJ1-2 NA TRBD1 TRBV5-1 13 TGCGCCAGCAGCTTACAGGGGGAAGGTGGCTACACCTTC CASSLQGEGGYTF
TRBJ2-7 NA TRBD2 TRBV11-3 17 TGTGCCAGCAGCTCCGGGACTAGCGGGAGGGCCGTCGACGAGCAGTACTTC CASSSGTSGRAVDEQYF
TRBJ2-7 few NA TRBV7-8 14 TGTGCCAGCAGCTTAGTGTACAGAGACTACGAGCAGTACTTC CASSLVYRDYEQYF
TRBJ2-3 NA NA TRBV6-2/TRBV6-3 16 TGTGCCAGCAGTATCGACGGGGGGCCCCGCACAGATACGCAGTATTTT CASSIDGGPRTDTQYF
TRBJ2-3 NA TRBD2 TRBV9 16 TGTGCCAGCAGCGCCAGACTAGCGAAAAGCACAGATACGCAGTATTTT CASSARLAKSTDTQYF
TRBJ2-7 NA NA TRBV10-3 13 TGTGCCATCAGGGCGGACAGCTTCTACGAGCAGTACTTC CAIRADSFYEQYF
TRBJ2-7 NA NA TRBV6-5 14 TGTGCCAGCAGTCCGAGGGGGGGGAATGGCGAGCAGTACTTC CASSPRGGNGEQYF
TRBJ1-4 NA TRBD1 TRBV5-8 14 TGTGCCAGCAGCCAAACAGGGGGCAATGAAAAACTGTTTTTT CASSQTGGNEKLFF
TRBJ1-1 NA NA TRBV6-1 12 TGTGCCGCGGGAGGGGGGAGAACTGAAGCTTTCTTT CAAGGGRTEAFF
TRBJ2-7 few TRBD2 TRBV25-1 15 TGTGCCAGCAGTGACCCGGGACTAGCGGGATACGAGCAGTACTTC CASSDPGLAGYEQYF
TRBJ1-6 NA NA TRBV5-6 15 TGTGCCAGCAGCCCCTCGGGGACCTATAATTCACCCCTCCACTTT CASSPSGTYNSPLHF
TRBJ1-4 NA TRBD1 TRBV19 14 TGTGCCAGTAGTCGCGGACAGGGGGATGAAAAACTGTTTTTT CASSRGQGDEKLFF
TRBJ1-4 NA NA TRBV2 10 TGTGCCAGCAGTGCACAAAAACTGTTTTTT CASSAQKLFF
TRBJ2-1 NA NA TRBV2 13 TGTGCCAGCAGCGGCAGGGGTCTAAATGAGCAGTTCTTC CASSGRGLNEQFF
TRBJ2-2 few TRBD2 TRBV30 16 TGTGCCTGGGACGGACTAGCGGGAGACGACACCGGGGAGCTGTTTTTT CAWDGLAGDDTGELFF
TRBJ1-2 NA TRBD1 TRBV15 12 TGTGCCACCCGACAGGGGGCATATGGCTACACCTTC CATRQGAYGYTF
TRBJ1-1 NA NA TRBV7-2 14 TGTGCCAGCAGCTTAGGTGGCAGCGTGACTGAAGCTTTCTTT CASSLGGSVTEAFF
TRBJ2-7 NA TRBD1 TRBV19 16 TGTGCCAGTAGTCCCGGACAGGGGGTTAGCTCCTACGAGCAGTACTTC CASSPGQGVSSYEQYF